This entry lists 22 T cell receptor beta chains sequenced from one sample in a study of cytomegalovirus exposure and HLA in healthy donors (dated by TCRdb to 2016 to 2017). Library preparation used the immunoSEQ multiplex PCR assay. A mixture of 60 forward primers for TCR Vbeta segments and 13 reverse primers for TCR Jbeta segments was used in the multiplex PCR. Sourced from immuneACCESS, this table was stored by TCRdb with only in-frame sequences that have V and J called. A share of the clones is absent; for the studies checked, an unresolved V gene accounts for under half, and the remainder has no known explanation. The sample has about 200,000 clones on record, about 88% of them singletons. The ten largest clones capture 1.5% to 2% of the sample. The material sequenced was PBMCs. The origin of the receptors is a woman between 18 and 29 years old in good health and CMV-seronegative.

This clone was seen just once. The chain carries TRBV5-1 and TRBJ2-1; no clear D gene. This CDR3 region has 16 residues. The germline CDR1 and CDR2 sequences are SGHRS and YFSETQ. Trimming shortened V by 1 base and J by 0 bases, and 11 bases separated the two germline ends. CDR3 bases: TGCGCCAGCAGCTTGAGGTCGCCTAGCTCCTACAATGAGCAGTTCTTC. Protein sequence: CASSLRSPSSYNEQFF.

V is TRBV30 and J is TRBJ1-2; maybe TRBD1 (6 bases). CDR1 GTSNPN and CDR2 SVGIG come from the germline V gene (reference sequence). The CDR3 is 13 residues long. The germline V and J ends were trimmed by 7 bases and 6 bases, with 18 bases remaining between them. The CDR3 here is CASTGYGTDGYTF. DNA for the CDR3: TGTGCCTCCACAGGGTATGGAACTGATGGCTACACCTTC.

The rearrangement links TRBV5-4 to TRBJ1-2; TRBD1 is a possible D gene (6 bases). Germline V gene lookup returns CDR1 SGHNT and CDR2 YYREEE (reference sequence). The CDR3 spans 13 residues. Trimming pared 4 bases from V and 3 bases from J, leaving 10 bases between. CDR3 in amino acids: CASSPGVDYGYTF. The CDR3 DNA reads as TGTGCCAGCAGCCCAGGGGTCGACTATGGCTACACCTTC.

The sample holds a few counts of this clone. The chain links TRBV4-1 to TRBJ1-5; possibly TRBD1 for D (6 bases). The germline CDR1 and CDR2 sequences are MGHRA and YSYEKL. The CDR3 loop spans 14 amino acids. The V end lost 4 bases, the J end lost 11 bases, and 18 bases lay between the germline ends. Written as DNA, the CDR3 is TGCGCCAGCAGCCGAAGACAGGAAAAGGGGGCCCAGCATTTT. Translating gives CASSRRQEKGAQHF.

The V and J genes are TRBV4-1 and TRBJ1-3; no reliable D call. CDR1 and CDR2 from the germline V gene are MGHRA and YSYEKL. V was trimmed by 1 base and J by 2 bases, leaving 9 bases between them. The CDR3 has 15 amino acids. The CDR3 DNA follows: TGCGCCAGCAGCCAAGGATCGGGAACTGGAAACACCATATATTTT. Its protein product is CASSQGSGTGNTIYF.

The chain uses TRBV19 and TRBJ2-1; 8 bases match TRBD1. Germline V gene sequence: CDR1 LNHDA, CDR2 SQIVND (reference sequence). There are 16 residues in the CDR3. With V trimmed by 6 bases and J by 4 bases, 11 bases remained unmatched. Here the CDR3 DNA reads TGTGCCAGTAGACGCGGCCGGACAGGGATATACAATGAGCAGTTCTTC. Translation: CASRRGRTGIYNEQFF. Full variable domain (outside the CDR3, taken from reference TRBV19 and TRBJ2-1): DGGITQSPKYLFRKEGQNVTLSCEQNLNHDAMYWYRQDPGQGLRLIYYSQIVNDFQKGDIAEGYSVSREKKESFPLTVTSAQKNPTAFYLCASRRGRTGIYNEQFFGPGTRLTVL.

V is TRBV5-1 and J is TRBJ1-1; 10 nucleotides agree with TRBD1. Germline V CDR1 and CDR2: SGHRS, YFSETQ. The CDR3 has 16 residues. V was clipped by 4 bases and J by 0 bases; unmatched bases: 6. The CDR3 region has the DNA TGCGCCAGCAGCCAGCAGGGACAGGGGTTGAACACTGAAGCTTTCTTT. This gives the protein CASSQQGQGLNTEAFF. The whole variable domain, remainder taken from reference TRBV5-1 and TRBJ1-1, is KAGVTQTPRYLIKTRGQQVTLSCSPISGHRSVSWYQQTPGQGLQFLFEYFSETQRNKGNFPGRFSGRQFSNSRSEMNVSTLELGDSALYLCASSQQGQGLNTEAFFGQGTRLTVV.

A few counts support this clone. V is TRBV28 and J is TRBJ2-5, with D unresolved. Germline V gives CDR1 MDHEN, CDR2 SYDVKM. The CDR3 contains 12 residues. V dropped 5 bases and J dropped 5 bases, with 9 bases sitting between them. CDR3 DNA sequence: TGTGCCAGCAGTCCCCCCGGGGAGACCCAGTACTTC. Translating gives CASSPPGETQYF.

The CDR3 protein is CATSRELSGSNEQFF. For the CDR3, the DNA is TGTGCCACCAGCAGAGAGCTTAGCGGGAGTAATGAGCAGTTCTTC. The J gene is TRBJ2-1, the V gene TRBV15, with 9 bases that match TRBD2. The germline V gene has CDR1 LNHNV and CDR2 YYDKDF (reference sequence). V was pared by 0 bases and J by 7 bases, with 4 bases of the junction left unmatched. The CDR3 is made up of 15 amino acids.

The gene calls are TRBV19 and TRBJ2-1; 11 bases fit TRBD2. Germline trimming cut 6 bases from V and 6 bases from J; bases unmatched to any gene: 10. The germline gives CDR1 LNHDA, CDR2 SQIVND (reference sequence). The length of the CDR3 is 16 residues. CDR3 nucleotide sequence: TGTGCCAGTAGGACTTTAGCGGGAGGGCCTATCAATGAGCAGTTCTTC. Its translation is CASRTLAGGPINEQFF. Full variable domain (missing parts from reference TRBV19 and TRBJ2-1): DGGITQSPKYLFRKEGQNVTLSCEQNLNHDAMYWYRQDPGQGLRLIYYSQIVNDFQKGDIAEGYSVSREKKESFPLTVTSAQKNPTAFYLCASRTLAGGPINEQFFGPGTRLTVL.

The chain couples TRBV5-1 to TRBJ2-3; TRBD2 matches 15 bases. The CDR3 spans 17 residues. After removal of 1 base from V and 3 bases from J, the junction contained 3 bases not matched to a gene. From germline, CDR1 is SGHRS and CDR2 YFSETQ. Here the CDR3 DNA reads TGCGCCAGCAGCTTGCCGGGACTAGCGGGAGGAACAGATACGCAGTATTTT. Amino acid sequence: CASSLPGLAGGTDTQYF.

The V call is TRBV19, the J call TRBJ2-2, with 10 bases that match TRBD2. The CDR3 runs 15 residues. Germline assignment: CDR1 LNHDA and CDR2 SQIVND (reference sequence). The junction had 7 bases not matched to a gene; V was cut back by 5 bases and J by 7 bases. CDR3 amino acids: CASSELAGAGGELFF. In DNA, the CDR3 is TGTGCCAGTAGTGAGCTAGCGGGAGCGGGCGGGGAGCTGTTTTTT.

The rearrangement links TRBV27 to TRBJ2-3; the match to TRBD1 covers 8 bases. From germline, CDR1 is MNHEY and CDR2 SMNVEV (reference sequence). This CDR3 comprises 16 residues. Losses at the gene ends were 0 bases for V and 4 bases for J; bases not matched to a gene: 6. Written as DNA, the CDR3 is TGTGCCAGCAGTTTATCGTGGCAGGGGGCGGCAGATACGCAGTATTTT. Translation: CASSLSWQGAADTQYF.

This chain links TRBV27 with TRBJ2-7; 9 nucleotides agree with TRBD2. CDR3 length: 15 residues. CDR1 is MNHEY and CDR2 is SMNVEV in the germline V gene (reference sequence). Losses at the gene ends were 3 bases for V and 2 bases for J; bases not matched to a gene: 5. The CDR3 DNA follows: TGTGCCAGCAGTTTTGCAGCGGGGGGAACCTACGAGCAGTACTTC. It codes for CASSFAAGGTYEQYF.

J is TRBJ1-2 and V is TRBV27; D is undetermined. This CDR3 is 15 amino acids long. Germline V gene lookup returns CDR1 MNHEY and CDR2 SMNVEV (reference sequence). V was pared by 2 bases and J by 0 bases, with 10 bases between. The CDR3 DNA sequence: TGTGCCAGCAGTTTACGGGGAAGAGCTAACTATGGCTACACCTTC. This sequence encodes CASSLRGRANYGYTF.

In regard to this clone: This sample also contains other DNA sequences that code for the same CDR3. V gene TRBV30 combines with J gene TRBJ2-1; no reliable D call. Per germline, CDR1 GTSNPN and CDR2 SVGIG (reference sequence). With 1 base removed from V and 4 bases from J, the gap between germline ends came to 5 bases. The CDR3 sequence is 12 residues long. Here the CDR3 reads CAWSGAYNEQFF. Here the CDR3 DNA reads TGTGCCTGGAGTGGAGCTTACAATGAGCAGTTCTTC.

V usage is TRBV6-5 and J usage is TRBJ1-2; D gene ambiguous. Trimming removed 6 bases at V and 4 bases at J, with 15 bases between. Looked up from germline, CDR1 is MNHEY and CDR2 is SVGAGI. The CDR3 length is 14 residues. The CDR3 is CASSKLSGSYGYTF. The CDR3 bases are TGTGCCAGCAGCAAATTAAGCGGGAGCTATGGCTACACCTTC.

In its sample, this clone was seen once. CDR3 sequence reads: CASSQDEGTTATNYGYTF. CDR3 nucleotides: TGCGCCAGCAGCCAAGATGAGGGAACCACGGCCACTAACTATGGCTACACCTTC. The V and J genes are TRBV4-3 and TRBJ1-2; D is unresolved. Germline V lookup: CDR1 LGHNA, CDR2 YSLEER. Deletions cut 0 bases from V and 0 bases from J, with 17 bases between. The CDR3 runs to 18 residues.

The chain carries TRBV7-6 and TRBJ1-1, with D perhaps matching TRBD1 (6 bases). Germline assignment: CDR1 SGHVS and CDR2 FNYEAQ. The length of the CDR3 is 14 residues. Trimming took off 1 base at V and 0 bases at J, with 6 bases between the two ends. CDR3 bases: TGTGCCAGCAGCTTAGGGACAGTGAACACTGAAGCTTTCTTT. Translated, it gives CASSLGTVNTEAFF. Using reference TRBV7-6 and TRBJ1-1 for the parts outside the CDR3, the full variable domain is GAGVSQSPRYKVTKRGQDVALRCDPISGHVSLYWYRQALGQGPEFLTYFNYEAQQDKSGLPNDRFSAERPEGSISTLTIQRTEQRDSAMYRCASSLGTVNTEAFFGQGTRLTVV.

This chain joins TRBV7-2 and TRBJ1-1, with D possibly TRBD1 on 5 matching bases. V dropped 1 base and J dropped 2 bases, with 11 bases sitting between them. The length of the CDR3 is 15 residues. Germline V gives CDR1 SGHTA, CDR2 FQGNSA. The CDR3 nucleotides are TGTGCCAGCAGCTTAGACGTGGGGGGTAACACTGAAGCTTTCTTT. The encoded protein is CASSLDVGGNTEAFF.

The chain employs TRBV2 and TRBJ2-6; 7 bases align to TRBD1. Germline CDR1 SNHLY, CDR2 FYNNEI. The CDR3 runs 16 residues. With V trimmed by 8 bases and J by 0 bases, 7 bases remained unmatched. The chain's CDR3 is CASARDSFSGANVLTF. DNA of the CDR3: TGTGCCAGCGCCCGGGACAGTTTCTCTGGGGCCAACGTCCTGACTTTC.

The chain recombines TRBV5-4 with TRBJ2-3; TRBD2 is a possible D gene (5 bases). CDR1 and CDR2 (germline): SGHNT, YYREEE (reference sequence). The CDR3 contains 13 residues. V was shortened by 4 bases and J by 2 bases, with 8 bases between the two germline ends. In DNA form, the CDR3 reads TGTGCCAGCAGCCCGAGGGTCACAGATACGCAGTATTTT. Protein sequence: CASSPRVTDTQYF.